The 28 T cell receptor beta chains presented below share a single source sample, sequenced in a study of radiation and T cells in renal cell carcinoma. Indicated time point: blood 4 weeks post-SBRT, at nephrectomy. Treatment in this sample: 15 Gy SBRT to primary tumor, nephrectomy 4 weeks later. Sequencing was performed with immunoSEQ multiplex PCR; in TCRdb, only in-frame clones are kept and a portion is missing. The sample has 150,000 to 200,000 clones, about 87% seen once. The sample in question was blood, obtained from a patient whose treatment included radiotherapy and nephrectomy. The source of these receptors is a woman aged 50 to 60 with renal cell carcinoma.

This CDR3 is CSVVEGIGYGYTF. In nucleotides, the CDR3 is TGCAGCGTTGTTGAGGGAATAGGGTATGGCTACACCTTC. This rearrangement joins TRBV29-1 to TRBJ1-2; no firm D call. Trimming took off 4 bases at V and 5 bases at J, with 14 bases between the two ends. CDR3 size: 13 residues. Germline V gene sequence: CDR1 SQVTM, CDR2 ANQGSEA.

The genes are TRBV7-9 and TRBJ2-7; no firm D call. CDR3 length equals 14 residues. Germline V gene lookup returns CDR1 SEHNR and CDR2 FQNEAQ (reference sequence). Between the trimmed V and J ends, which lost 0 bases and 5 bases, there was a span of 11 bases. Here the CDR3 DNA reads TGTGCCAGCAGCTTAGCGCAAAGTGGAAACGAGCAGTACTTC. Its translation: CASSLAQSGNEQYF.

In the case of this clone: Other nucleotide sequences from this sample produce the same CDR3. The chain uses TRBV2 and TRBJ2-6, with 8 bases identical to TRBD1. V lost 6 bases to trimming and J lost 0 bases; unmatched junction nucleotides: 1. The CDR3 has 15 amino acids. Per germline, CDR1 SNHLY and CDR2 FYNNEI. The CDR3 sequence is CASRDRVSGANVLTF. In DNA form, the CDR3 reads TGTGCCAGCAGGGACAGGGTCTCTGGGGCCAACGTCCTGACTTTC.

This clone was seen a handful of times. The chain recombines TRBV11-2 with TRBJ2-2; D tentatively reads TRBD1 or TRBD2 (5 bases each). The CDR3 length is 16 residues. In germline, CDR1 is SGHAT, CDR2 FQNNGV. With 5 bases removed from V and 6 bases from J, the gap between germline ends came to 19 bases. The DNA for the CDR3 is TGTGCCAGCAGCACCGGGACCAACGTGGTTCCCGGGGAGCTGTTTTTT. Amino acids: CASSTGTNVVPGELFF. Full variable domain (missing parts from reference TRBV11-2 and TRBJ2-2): EAGVAQSPRYKIIEKRQSVAFWCNPISGHATLYWYQQILGQGPKLLIQFQNNGVVDDSQLPKDRFSAERLKGVDSTLKIQPAKLEDSAVYLCASSTGTNVVPGELFFGEGSRLTVL.

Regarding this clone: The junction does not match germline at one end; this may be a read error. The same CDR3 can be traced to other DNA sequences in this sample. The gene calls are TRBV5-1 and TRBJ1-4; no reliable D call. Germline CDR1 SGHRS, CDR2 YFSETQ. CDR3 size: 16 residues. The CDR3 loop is CASSLGGSSTNEKLFF. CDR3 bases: TGCGCCAGTAGCTTGGGCGGCTCCTCAACTAATGAAAAACTGTTTTTT.

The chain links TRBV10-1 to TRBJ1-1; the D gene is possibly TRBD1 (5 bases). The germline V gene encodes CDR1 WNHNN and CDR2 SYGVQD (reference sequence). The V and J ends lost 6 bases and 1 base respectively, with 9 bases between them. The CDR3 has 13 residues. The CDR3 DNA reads TGCGCCAGCAGCAGGGAGGAGAACACTGAAGCTTTCTTT. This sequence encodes CASSREENTEAFF.

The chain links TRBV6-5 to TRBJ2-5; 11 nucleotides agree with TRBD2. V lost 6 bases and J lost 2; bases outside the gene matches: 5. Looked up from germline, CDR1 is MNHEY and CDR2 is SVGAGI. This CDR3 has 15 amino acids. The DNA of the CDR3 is TGTGCCAGCAGCCGGATAGCGGGGGGGCAAGAGACCCAGTACTTC. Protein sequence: CASSRIAGGQETQYF.

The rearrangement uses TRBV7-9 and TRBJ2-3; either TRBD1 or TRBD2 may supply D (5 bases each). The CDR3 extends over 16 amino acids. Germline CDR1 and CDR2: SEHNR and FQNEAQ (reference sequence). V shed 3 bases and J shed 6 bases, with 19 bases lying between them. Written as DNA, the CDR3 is TGTGCCAGCAGCTTGAGGGGTTTTCAATTATGGGATACGCAGTATTTT. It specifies CASSLRGFQLWDTQYF.

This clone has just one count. The CDR3 sequence is CASSEESGGTEAFF. The CDR3 nucleotides read TGTGCCAGCAGTGAGGAGTCCGGGGGGACTGAAGCTTTCTTT. The chain links TRBV6-4 to TRBJ1-1, with TRBD1 as a possible D gene (5 bases). CDR1 and CDR2 from the germline V gene are MRHNA and SNTAGT. The V and J ends lost 3 bases and 5 bases respectively, with 13 bases between them. This CDR3 has 14 amino acids.

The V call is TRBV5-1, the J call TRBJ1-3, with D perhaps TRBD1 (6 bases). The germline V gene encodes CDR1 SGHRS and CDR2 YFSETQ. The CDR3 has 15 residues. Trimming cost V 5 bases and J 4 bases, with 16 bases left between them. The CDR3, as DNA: TGCGCCAGCAGTGATACAGGGAGCGGGGGAAACACCATATATTTT. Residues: CASSDTGSGGNTIYF. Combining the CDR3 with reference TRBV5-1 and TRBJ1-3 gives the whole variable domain KAGVTQTPRYLIKTRGQQVTLSCSPISGHRSVSWYQQTPGQGLQFLFEYFSETQRNKGNFPGRFSGRQFSNSRSEMNVSTLELGDSALYLCASSDTGSGGNTIYFGEGSWLTVV.

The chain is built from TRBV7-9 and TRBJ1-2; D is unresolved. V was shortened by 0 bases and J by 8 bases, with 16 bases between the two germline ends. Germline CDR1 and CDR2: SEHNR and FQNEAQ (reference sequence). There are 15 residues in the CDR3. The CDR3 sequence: CASSLAGSTLRGYTF. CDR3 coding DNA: TGTGCCAGCAGCTTAGCAGGGTCAACATTAAGGGGCTACACCTTC.

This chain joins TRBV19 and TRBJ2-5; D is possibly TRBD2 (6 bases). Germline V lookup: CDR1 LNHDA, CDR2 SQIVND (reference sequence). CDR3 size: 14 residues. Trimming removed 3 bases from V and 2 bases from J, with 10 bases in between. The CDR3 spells CASSIAGPQETQYF. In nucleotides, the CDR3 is TGTGCCAGTAGTATTGCGGGACCTCAAGAGACCCAGTACTTC. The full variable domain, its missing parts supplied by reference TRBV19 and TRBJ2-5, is DGGITQSPKYLFRKEGQNVTLSCEQNLNHDAMYWYRQDPGQGLRLIYYSQIVNDFQKGDIAEGYSVSREKKESFPLTVTSAQKNPTAFYLCASSIAGPQETQYFGPGTRLLVL.

The CDR3 protein is CASSLGQGWWDIQYF. In DNA, the CDR3 is TGCGCCAGCAGCTTGGGTCAGGGGTGGTGGGACATTCAGTACTTC. The chain has TRBV5-1 and TRBJ2-4, with a weak D call TRBD1 (6 bases). From germline, CDR1 is SGHRS and CDR2 YFSETQ. This CDR3 is built from 15 residues. V gave up 0 bases and J gave up 8 bases, with 15 bases separating them.

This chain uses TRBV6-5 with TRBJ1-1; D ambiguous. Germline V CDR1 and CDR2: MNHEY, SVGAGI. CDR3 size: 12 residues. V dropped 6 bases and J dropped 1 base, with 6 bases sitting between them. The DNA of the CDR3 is TGTGCCAGCAGCCAACGGAACACTGAAGCTTTCTTT. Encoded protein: CASSQRNTEAFF.

Here the CDR3 reads CASSAGRGEGEQYF. The DNA for the CDR3 is TGTGCCAGTAGCGCGGGGAGAGGGGAGGGCGAGCAGTACTTC. J is TRBJ2-7 and V is TRBV19; TRBD2 matches 7 bases. J lost 6 bases, V lost 6 bases, and 11 bases had no gene match. CDR1 and CDR2 from the germline V gene are LNHDA and SQIVND (reference sequence). This CDR3 has 14 residues.

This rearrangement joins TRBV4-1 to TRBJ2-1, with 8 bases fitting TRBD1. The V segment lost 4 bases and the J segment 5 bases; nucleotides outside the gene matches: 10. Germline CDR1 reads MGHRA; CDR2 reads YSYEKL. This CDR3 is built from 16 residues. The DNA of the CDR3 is TGCGCCAGCAGCCCAAGGGGACAGGCGCGTCACAATGAGCAGTTCTTC. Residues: CASSPRGQARHNEQFF.

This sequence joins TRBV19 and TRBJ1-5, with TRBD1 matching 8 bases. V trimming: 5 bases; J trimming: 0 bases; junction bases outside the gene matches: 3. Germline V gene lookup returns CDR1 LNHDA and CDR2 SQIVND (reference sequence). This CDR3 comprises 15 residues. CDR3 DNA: TGTGCCAGTAGTGGACAGGGCTATAGCAATCAGCCCCAGCATTTT. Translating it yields CASSGQGYSNQPQHF. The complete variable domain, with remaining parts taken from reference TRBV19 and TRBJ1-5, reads DGGITQSPKYLFRKEGQNVTLSCEQNLNHDAMYWYRQDPGQGLRLIYYSQIVNDFQKGDIAEGYSVSREKKESFPLTVTSAQKNPTAFYLCASSGQGYSNQPQHFGDGTRLSIL.

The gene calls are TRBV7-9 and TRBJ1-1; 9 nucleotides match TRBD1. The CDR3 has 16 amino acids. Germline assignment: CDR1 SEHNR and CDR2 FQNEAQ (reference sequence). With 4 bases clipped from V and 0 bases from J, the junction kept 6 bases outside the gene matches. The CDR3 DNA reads TGTGCCAGCAGCTGGGACAGGGCGGGGATGAACACTGAAGCTTTCTTT. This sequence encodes CASSWDRAGMNTEAFF.

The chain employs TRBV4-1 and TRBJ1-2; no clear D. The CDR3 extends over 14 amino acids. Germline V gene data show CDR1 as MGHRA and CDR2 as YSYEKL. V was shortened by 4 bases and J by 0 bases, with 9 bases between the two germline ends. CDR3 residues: CASSPGRANYGYTF. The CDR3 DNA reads TGCGCCAGCAGCCCCGGTCGGGCTAACTATGGCTACACCTTC.

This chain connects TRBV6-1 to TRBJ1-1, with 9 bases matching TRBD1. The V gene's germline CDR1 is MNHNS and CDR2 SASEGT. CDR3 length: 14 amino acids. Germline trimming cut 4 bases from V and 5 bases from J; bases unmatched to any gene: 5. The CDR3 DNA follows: TGTGCCAGCAGTGCCTACAGGGGGCAAACTGAAGCTTTCTTT. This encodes CASSAYRGQTEAFF.

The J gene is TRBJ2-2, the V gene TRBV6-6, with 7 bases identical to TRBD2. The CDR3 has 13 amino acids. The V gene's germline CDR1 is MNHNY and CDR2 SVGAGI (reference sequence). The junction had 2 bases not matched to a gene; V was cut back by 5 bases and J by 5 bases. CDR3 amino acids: CASSRLATGELFF. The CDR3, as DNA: TGTGCCAGCAGTCGACTAGCAACCGGGGAGCTGTTTTTT.

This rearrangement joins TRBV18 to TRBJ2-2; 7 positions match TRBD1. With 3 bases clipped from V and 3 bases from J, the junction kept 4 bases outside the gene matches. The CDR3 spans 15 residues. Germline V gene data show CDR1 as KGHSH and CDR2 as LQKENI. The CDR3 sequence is CASSPYRGDTGELFF. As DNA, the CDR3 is TGTGCCAGCTCACCGTACAGGGGCGACACCGGGGAGCTGTTTTTT. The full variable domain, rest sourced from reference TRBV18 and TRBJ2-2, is NAGVMQNPRHLVRRRGQEARLRCSPMKGHSHVYWYRQLPEEGLKFMVYLQKENIIDESGMPKERFSAEFPKEGPSILRIQQVVRGDSAAYFCASSPYRGDTGELFFGEGSRLTVL.

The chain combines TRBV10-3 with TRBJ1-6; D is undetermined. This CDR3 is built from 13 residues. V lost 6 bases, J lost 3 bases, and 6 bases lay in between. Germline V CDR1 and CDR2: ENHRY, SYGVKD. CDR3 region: CAIRPDYNSPLHF. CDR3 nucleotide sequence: TGTGCCATCAGACCGGACTATAATTCACCCCTCCACTTT.

The DNA of the CDR3 is TGTGCCAGCAGCGAGGGACAGGGCAGCGGGGAGACCCAGTACTTC. It translates to CASSEGQGSGETQYF. The V call is TRBV9, the J call TRBJ2-5, with 9 nucleotides matching TRBD1. The CDR3 loop spans 15 amino acids. Germline V lookup: CDR1 SGDLS, CDR2 YYNGEE. With V trimmed by 3 bases and J by 5 bases, 8 bases remained unmatched. Combining the CDR3 with reference TRBV9 and TRBJ2-5 gives the whole variable domain DSGVTQTPKHLITATGQRVTLRCSPRSGDLSVYWYQQSLDQGLQFLIQYYNGEERAKGNILERFSAQQFPDLHSELNLSSLELGDSALYFCASSEGQGSGETQYFGPGTRLLVL.

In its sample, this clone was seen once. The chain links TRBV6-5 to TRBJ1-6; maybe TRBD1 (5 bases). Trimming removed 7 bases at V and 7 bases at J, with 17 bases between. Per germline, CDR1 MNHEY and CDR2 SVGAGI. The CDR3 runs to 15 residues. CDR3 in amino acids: CASKIQGAENSPLHF. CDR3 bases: TGTGCCAGCAAAATCCAGGGAGCGGAAAATTCACCCCTCCACTTT.

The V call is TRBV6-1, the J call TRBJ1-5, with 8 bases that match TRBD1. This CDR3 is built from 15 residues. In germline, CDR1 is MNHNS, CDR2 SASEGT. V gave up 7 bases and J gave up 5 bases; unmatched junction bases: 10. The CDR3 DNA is TGTGCCAGCAAAAATGACAGGGGATGGGATCAGCCCCAGCATTTT. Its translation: CASKNDRGWDQPQHF.

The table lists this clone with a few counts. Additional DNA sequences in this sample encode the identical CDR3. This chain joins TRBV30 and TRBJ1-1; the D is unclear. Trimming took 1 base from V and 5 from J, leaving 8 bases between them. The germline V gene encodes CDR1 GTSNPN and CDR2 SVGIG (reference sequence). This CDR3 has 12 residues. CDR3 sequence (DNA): TGTGCCTGGAGTGCCGGGCTGACTGAAGCTTTCTTT. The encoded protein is CAWSAGLTEAFF.

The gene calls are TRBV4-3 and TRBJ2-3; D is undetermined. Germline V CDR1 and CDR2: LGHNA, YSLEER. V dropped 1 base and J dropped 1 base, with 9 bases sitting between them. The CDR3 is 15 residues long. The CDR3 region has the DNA TGCGCCAGCAGCCAAGTTTTGAGCGGCACAGATACGCAGTATTTT. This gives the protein CASSQVLSGTDTQYF.